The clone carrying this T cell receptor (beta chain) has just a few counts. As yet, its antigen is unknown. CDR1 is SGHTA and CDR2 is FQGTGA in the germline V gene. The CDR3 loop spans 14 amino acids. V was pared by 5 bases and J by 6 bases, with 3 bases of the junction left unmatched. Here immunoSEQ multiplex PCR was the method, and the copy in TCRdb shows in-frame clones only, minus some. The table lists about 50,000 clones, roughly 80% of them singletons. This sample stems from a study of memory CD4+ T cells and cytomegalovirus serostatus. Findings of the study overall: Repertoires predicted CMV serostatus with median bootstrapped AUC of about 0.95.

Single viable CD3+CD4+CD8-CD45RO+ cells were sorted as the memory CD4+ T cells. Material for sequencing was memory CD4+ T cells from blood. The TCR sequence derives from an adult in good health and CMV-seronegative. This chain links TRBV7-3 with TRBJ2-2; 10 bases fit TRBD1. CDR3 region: CASSPGTGAGELFF. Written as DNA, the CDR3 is TGTGCCAGCAGCCCCGGGACAGGGGCCGGGGAGCTGTTTTTT.